These 2 T cell receptor beta chains came from one sample sequenced in a study of T cells after yellow fever vaccination. Via MiXCR, TCRdb re-called the 5' RACE reads, giving one row per CDR3 protein. The sample yields a few hundred thousand distinct CDR3 sequences, 12% seen once. This sample comprised CD4+ T cells sorted from PBMCs, obtained 15 days after the yellow fever booster vaccination. These receptors were taken from a man younger than 35 who received the YFV17D yellow fever vaccine.

The V gene is TRBV11-2, the J gene TRBJ2-7; no clear D. The CDR3 length is 13 residues. CDR1 and CDR2 from the germline V gene are SGHAT and FQNNGV. The V end was cut by 5 bases, the J end by 7 bases, with 15 bases between. The CDR3 sequence is CASSLGSQREQYF. The CDR3 DNA reads as TGTGCCAGCAGCCTGGGATCGCAAAGAGAGCAGTACTTC.

The V gene is TRBV7-9, the J gene TRBJ2-3, with a possible D match to TRBD1 (6 bases). CDR3 length: 16 residues. V was trimmed by 1 base and J by 2 bases, leaving 13 bases between them. Germline CDR1 SEHNR, CDR2 FQNEAQ (reference sequence). The CDR3, as DNA: TGTGCCAGCAGCTTAGGTCAAGGGGGATTCACAGATACGCAGTATTTT. Amino acids: CASSLGQGGFTDTQYF.